These T cell receptor beta chains were read from a single sample in a study of cytomegalovirus exposure and HLA in healthy donors. Clones were sequenced by immunoSEQ multiplex PCR, and TCRdb holds only the in-frame ones, with some missing. Found here are about 150,000 clones, roughly 8.8% of them singletons; the top ten hold roughly 6.4%. The sequenced material came from PBMCs. The receptor source for this set is a woman aged 40 to 49 in good health and CMV-seropositive. CDR3s include the opening cysteine and the closing phenylalanine or tryptophan. The D gene is left open where the match is weak. A clone size is listed for some rows: how often the clone was seen (once, few, many), or a class if it is expanded.

>TRBD1|few|TRBV7-8|TRBJ1-6
CASSLGTGNSPLHF
TGTGCCAGCAGCTTAGGGACAGGGAATTCACCCCTCCACTTT
>TRBD1|-|TRBV5-4|TRBJ1-1
CASSLLDRGAPFEAFF
TGTGCCAGCAGCCTACTGGACAGGGGGGCCCCTTTTGAAGCTTTCTTT
>TRBD1|few|TRBV19|TRBJ2-1
CASSDPGTGMYNEQFF
TGTGCCAGTAGCGACCCGGGGACAGGGATGTACAATGAGCAGTTCTTC
>-|-|TRBV6-5|TRBJ1-1
CASSYSGIGITEAFF
TGTGCCAGCAGTTATTCGGGGATCGGGATAACTGAAGCTTTCTTT
>-|few|TRBV2|TRBJ2-2
CASGVDTGELFF
TGTGCCAGCGGAGTGGACACCGGGGAGCTGTTTTTT
>TRBD2|-|TRBV7-8|TRBJ2-1
CASSRLGTSGIYNEQFF
TGTGCCAGCAGCAGACTTGGGACTAGCGGGATTTACAATGAGCAGTTCTTC
>TRBD1|few|TRBV19|TRBJ1-2
CASSTGTGDLGYTF
TGTGCCAGTAGTACCGGGACAGGGGATCTCGGCTACACCTTC
>-|few|TRBV9|TRBJ1-6
CASSVGTANSPLHF
TGTGCCAGCAGCGTAGGGACAGCGAATTCACCCCTCCACTTT
>TRBD2|few|TRBV9|TRBJ2-3
CASSVAGGPGDTQYF
TGTGCCAGCAGCGTAGCGGGGGGGCCGGGAGATACGCAGTATTTT
>-|-|TRBV6-6|TRBJ1-6
CASRRGGYSPLHF
TGTGCCAGCAGAAGGGGGGGTTATTCACCCCTCCACTTT